Below, 8 T cell receptor beta chains from the same sample are listed, as sequenced in a study of T cells in women clearing cervical HPV infection. The method was immunoSEQ multiplex PCR; TCRdb's version includes in-frame clones alone and lacks a portion of them. The table lists about 24,000 clones. The sample comprised blood buffy coat. Every receptor here comes from a woman between 18 and 69 years old with a cervical HPV16 infection that either progressed to CIN3+ or cleared (not recorded which).

To note about this clone: The observed sequence ends 3 residues before the CDR3 terminus, with the missing tail filled in from the germline J gene. The genes are TRBV7-9 and TRBJ1-1, with D tentatively TRBD1 (5 bases). V dropped 5 bases and J dropped 1 base, with 11 bases sitting between them. The germline V gene has CDR1 SEHNR and CDR2 FQNEAQ (reference sequence). The CDR3 has 14 amino acids. The CDR3 bases that were read are TGTGCCAGCAGCCGTTCCAGGGAGAACACTGAA. Encoded protein: CASSRSRENTE. The whole CDR3 sequence reads CASSRSRENTEAFF.

As to this clone: The read comes to an end 3 residues before the CDR3 does, leaving the germline J gene to fill in the end. The chain combines TRBV6-2 or TRBV6-3 with TRBJ1-2, with D possibly being TRBD1 (6 bases). CDR3 length: 14 residues. Germline V lookup: CDR1 MNHEY, CDR2 SVGEGT. With 5 bases removed from V and 0 bases from J, the gap between germline ends came to 10 bases. The DNA read from the CDR3 is TGTGCCAGCAGTCGGACAGAAGCTAACTATGGC. Translating gives CASSRTEANYG. The complete CDR3 sequence is CASSRTEANYGYTF.

On this clone: Read coverage stops 3 residues before the CDR3 terminus; the germline J gene supplies the remainder. This sequence joins TRBV19 and TRBJ1-5; D is unclear. The CDR3 consists of 17 residues. V was clipped by 5 bases and J by 7 bases, with 24 bases between them. Germline CDR1 and CDR2: LNHDA and SQIVND (reference sequence). This chain's CDR3 is CASSPRGGMGQGQPQHF. The sequenced CDR3 bases are TGTGCCAGTAGTCCCCGGGGAGGGATGGGCCAAGGCCAGCCC.

Concerning this clone itself: The read ends 3 residues shy of where the CDR3 ends; the end is completed using the germline J gene. The chain is built from TRBV19 and TRBJ1-2; 11 bases match TRBD1. The CDR3 runs to 15 residues. Germline CDR1 LNHDA, CDR2 SQIVND (reference sequence). V lost 7 bases and J lost 2; bases outside the gene matches: 6. The sequenced part of the CDR3 DNA is TGTGCCAGTACTAGGACAGGGGGCCTCAACTATGGC. It is translated as CASTRTGGLNYG. The full CDR3 protein is CASTRTGGLNYGYTF.

With regard to this clone: The sequenced fragment ends 3 residues before the CDR3 boundary, so the rest is inferred from the germline J gene. V is TRBV5-1 and J is TRBJ1-5; 8 bases match TRBD1. Germline V lookup: CDR1 SGHRS, CDR2 YFSETQ. V lost 7 bases to trimming and J lost 5 bases; unmatched junction nucleotides: 5. The CDR3 is 13 amino acids. CDR3 DNA, as far as it was read: TGCGCCAGCCGCGGACAGGGCCATCAGCCC. Translation gives CASRGQGHQP. The complete CDR3 protein is CASRGQGHQPQHF.

A remark on this clone: The read stops 3 residues short of the end of the CDR3; the missing end is completed from the germline J gene. V and J are TRBV6-1 and TRBJ1-1; D remains ambiguous. Germline CDR1 MNHNS, CDR2 SASEGT. V dropped 3 bases and J dropped 1 base, with 6 bases sitting between them. There are 13 residues in the CDR3. Partial CDR3 DNA: TGTGCCAGCAGTGACCAGCGGAACACTGAA. Translating it yields CASSDQRNTE. From start to end, the CDR3 is CASSDQRNTEAFF.

A word on this clone: The read ends 3 residues early relative to the CDR3; the germline J gene fills the gap. V gene TRBV19 combines with J gene TRBJ2-1, with TRBD2 as a possible D gene (6 bases). The CDR3 consists of 14 residues. Germline loops: CDR1 LNHDA, CDR2 SQIVND (reference sequence). V was cut by 5 bases and J by 9 bases, with 17 bases left in between. The covered CDR3 bases are TGTGCCAGTAGTCCGCGGACTACTAGTATTGAG. Amino acid sequence: CASSPRTTSIE. The whole CDR3 reads CASSPRTTSIEQFF.

A word on this clone: The CDR3 end is not reached by the read, which stops 3 residues before it; the germline J gene fills it in. This sequence joins TRBV7-3 and TRBJ2-1; no reliable D call. V was shortened by 0 bases and J by 8 bases, with 8 bases between the two germline ends. This CDR3 spans 13 amino acids. CDR1 is SGHTA, CDR2 FQGTGA, per germline. CDR3 DNA (partial): TGTGCCAGCAGCTTAACGTTTAGCCATGAG. Protein: CASSLTFSHE. The complete CDR3 sequence is CASSLTFSHEQFF.